Included here is one T cell receptor (beta chain) sequence, with context. Its antigen is not known. Some clones are missing from TCRdb's copy, which holds only in-frame ones; the method was immunoSEQ multiplex PCR. Altogether tens of thousands of clones are present, around nine tenths being singletons, with the ten largest covering 5.5% to 7%. CDR1 is SNHLY and CDR2 is FYNNEI in the germline V gene. Trimming pared 5 bases from V and 4 bases from J, leaving 21 bases between. This CDR3 spans 17 amino acids. This sample was taken from a study of graft-versus-host responses after intestinal transplantation. Across the study: All recipients were given anti-thymocyte globulin induction, and tacrolimus and steroids were then administered for around three years.

Study-wide results and caveats: Circulating GvH clones peaking coincided with falling HvG clones soon after transplant. GvH clones were identified in recipient marrow, with some first appearing in ileum or blood. Elevated graft-versus-host to host-versus-graft clonal ratios in allografts were recorded for patients with graft-donor T cell macrochimerism.

The clonotype comes from a human donor who received an intestinal transplant. V is TRBV2 and J is TRBJ1-5; no firm D call. Material: unstimulated CD8+ T cells sorted from spleen or lymph node cells, obtained before intestinal transplant. DNA for the CDR3: TGTGCCAGCAGTTCCGGAGCCTTACGGTTTTGGAATCAGCCCCAGCATTTT. Amino acid sequence: CASSSGALRFWNQPQHF.